The 4 T cell receptor beta chains given below trace back to one sample, sequenced in a study of blood T cell repertoires in COVID-19. Profiled with immunoSEQ multiplex PCR; TCRdb holds only in-frame clones, not every one. In the table there are about 350,000 clones, roughly nine tenths of which are singletons. Material for sequencing was peripheral blood. These receptors all come from a woman aged 55 to 70 with COVID-19, enrolled during active disease.

The table lists this clone with a count of one. The J gene is TRBJ1-2, the V gene TRBV5-4; a possible D gene is TRBD1 (5 bases). V was clipped by 4 bases and J by 6 bases, with 19 bases between them. This CDR3 has 15 amino acids. Germline V gene sequence: CDR1 SGHNT, CDR2 YYREEE (reference sequence). Here the CDR3 DNA reads TGTGCCAGCAGCCCGGGGGGGTCCTCGTCTCATGGCTACACCTTC. Residues: CASSPGGSSSHGYTF.

The chain joins TRBV24-1 to TRBJ1-2; the match to TRBD1 covers 9 bases. Germline CDR1 and CDR2: KGHDR and SFDVKD. This CDR3 has 15 residues. Trimming cost V 4 bases and J 4 bases; bases outside gene matches: 6. The CDR3 coding sequence is TGTGCCACCAGTGAGGGGACAGGGAATATCTATGGCTACACCTTC. As protein: CATSEGTGNIYGYTF.

J is TRBJ1-1 and V is TRBV7-9; TRBD1 aligns across 11 bases. Germline V gene lookup returns CDR1 SEHNR and CDR2 FQNEAQ (reference sequence). Trimming cost V 5 bases and J 5 bases; bases outside gene matches: 13. The CDR3 runs 17 residues. Here the CDR3 reads CASSPGTGGGGTTEAFF. As DNA, the CDR3 is TGTGCCAGCAGCCCCGGGACAGGGGGAGGGGGAACGACTGAAGCTTTCTTT.

This clone was picked up one time. The chain links TRBV20-1 to TRBJ1-1; D uncertain. The CDR3 runs to 14 residues. V dropped 3 bases and J dropped 1 base, with 12 bases sitting between them. Per germline, CDR1 DFQATT and CDR2 SNEGSKA (reference sequence). The CDR3 nucleotides read TGCAGTGCTAGTGTGCCGGGATGGAACACTGAAGCTTTCTTT. This encodes CSASVPGWNTEAFF.